This T cell receptor beta chain was observed in a study of blood T cell repertoires in COVID-19. The protocol was immunoSEQ multiplex PCR, while the TCRdb copy is restricted to in-frame clones and leaves out a portion. The table records hundreds of thousands of clones, around 89% of them present only once. Cohort 3 donors counted as recovered after two negative PCRs, clearance, or resolved symptoms. This CDR3 is built from 13 residues. Trimming shortened V by 4 bases and J by 5 bases, and 11 bases separated the two germline ends. The sequence was collected from a woman in her forties who had recovered from COVID-19. The sequenced material came from PBMCs or T cells enriched from blood (not recorded which). V gene TRBV12-3 or TRBV12-4 combines with J gene TRBJ1-2; weak D call: TRBD1 (6 bases). The CDR3 bases are TGTGCCAGCAGTTCTCTCGACAGGTATGGCTACACCTTC. Amino acid sequence: CASSSLDRYGYTF.